This paragraph covers one T cell receptor beta chain sequence. Because it lacks the conserved phenylalanine or tryptophan at the end, this CDR3 is likely a read error. The DNA is omitted, as the CDR3 cannot be located on it reliably, and the CDR3 follows TCRdb's listing. All patients picked for sequencing had shown, by flow cytometry, an expansion of CD8+CD57+ cells. Genomic DNA was employed as the template in profiling TCR beta VDJ and CDR3. TCRdb reanalysed the reads using MiXCR and keeps one entry per CDR3 protein. The sample has 200,000 to 300,000 distinct CDR3 sequences, approximately 80% seen once. This entry is derived from a study of CD8+CD57+ T cells in acquired aplastic anemia. Germline CDR1 SEHNR, CDR2 FQNEAQ (reference sequence). Termini included, the CDR3 measures 12 amino acids.

The sequenced sample consisted of sorted CD4+, CD8+, or CD8+CD57+ T cells (not recorded which) from PBMCs. This sequence joins TRBV7-9 and TRBJ2-5; TRBD2 is the table's D call and was not checked against the DNA. The sequence came from a human donor with aplastic anemia. The CDR3 sequence is CASIGAGGTDTY.